Presented here are 2 T cell receptor beta chains from one specimen sequenced in a study of cytomegalovirus exposure and HLA in healthy donors. The PCR employed 60 Vbeta primers together with 13 Jbeta primers. Produced via immunoSEQ multiplex PCR; TCRdb's table is partial and in-frame only. The sample records 140,000 to 150,000 clones, roughly 80% being singletons. Sequences were obtained from PBMCs. Receptors were obtained from a woman in her 40s in good health and CMV-seropositive.

The chain uses TRBV5-4 and TRBJ2-3; 8 bases fit TRBD2. This CDR3 spans 17 amino acids. V was pared by 5 bases and J by 2 bases, with 13 bases of the junction left unmatched. Germline values: CDR1 SGHNT, CDR2 YYREEE (reference sequence). The CDR3 protein is CASRGGERGIITDTQYF. The CDR3 DNA sequence: TGTGCCAGCAGGGGTGGGGAGCGGGGGATAATCACAGATACGCAGTATTTT. Drawing the rest from reference TRBV5-4 and TRBJ2-3, the complete variable domain is ETGVTQSPTHLIKTRGQQVTLRCSSQSGHNTVSWYQQALGQGPQFIFQYYREEENGRGNFPPRFSGLQFPNYSSELNVNALELDDSALYLCASRGGERGIITDTQYFGPGTRLTVL.

The rearrangement links TRBV5-1 to TRBJ1-1; 7 bases map to TRBD1. V was pared by 8 bases and J by 0 bases, with 4 bases of the junction left unmatched. The CDR3 runs to 13 residues. Germline loops: CDR1 SGHRS, CDR2 YFSETQ. The CDR3 spells CASQQGMNTEAFF. The DNA of the CDR3 is TGCGCCAGTCAACAGGGGATGAACACTGAAGCTTTCTTT.